This T cell receptor (beta chain) appears in the sequencing data of a study of somatic mutations in cytotoxic T cells in rheumatoid arthritis. The study's findings and limits: Greater age accompanied higher CD8+ clonality in rheumatoid arthritis patients, a pattern that was absent in healthy controls.

The count of this clone is one. Its antigen is as yet unknown. This CDR3 has 14 residues. V was cut by 4 bases and J by 4 bases, with 14 bases left in between. Germline V gene lookup returns CDR1 MNHEY and CDR2 SMNVEV (reference sequence). Some clones are missing from TCRdb's copy, which holds only in-frame ones; the method was immunoSEQ multiplex PCR. The table includes roughly 20,000 clones, around 63% detected once. The receptor comes from an adult with rheumatoid arthritis. V and J are TRBV27 and TRBJ2-7; the D gene is possibly TRBD1 (5 bases). The sample comprised CD8+ T cells sorted from blood. The CDR3 coding sequence is TGTGCCAGCAGTTCACCTTATAGGGGTTACGAGCAGTACTTC. This codes for CASSSPYRGYEQYF.